The entry below describes one TCR beta chain. Antigen specificity is unknown. MiXCR, applied by TCRdb to the 5' RACE reads, yields one record per CDR3 protein. The sample shows under 800,000 distinct CDR3 sequences, about 20% of them seen only once. The germline V gene encodes CDR1 SQVTM and CDR2 ANQGSEA. Trimming took 1 base from V and 7 from J, leaving 11 bases between them. This CDR3 spans 12 amino acids. This sample is part of a study of identical twins. Findings and caveats of the study: With beta out-of-frame sequences, excess sharing by twins was weaker.

This sample was shared with a second study, whose subject was T cells expressing NK-cell markers. That work states: Source material for TCR beta repertoires consisted of sorted CD3+CD56+NKG2C+, CD3+CD56+NKG2C- and CD3+CD56-NKG2C+ T cells. Also leading the CD3+CD56-NKG2C+ fraction in several donors were these clonotypes. Whether expanded NKG2C+ T cell clones recognized HCMV stayed uncertain.

J is TRBJ2-7 and V is TRBV29-1; D is possibly TRBD1 (6 bases). The receptor comes from a woman aged 18-29 years in good health. The specimen was PBMCs. The CDR3 here is CSVEGRQAEQYF. As DNA, the CDR3 is TGCAGCGTTGAAGGGCGACAGGCTGAGCAGTACTTC.